One sample yielded the 13 T cell receptor beta chains listed below, sequenced in a study of blood T cell repertoires in COVID-19. The data were produced by immunoSEQ multiplex PCR, yet TCRdb's version contains in-frame clones alone and is incomplete. The data contain roughly 130,000 clones, roughly 84% of them singletons. The sample was peripheral blood. These receptors originate from a man in his thirties or forties with COVID-19, enrolled during active disease.

This chain connects TRBV19 to TRBJ2-3; 7 bases fit TRBD1. The trim removed 6 bases at V and 2 bases at J, leaving 5 bases unmatched. CDR1 LNHDA and CDR2 SQIVND come from the germline V gene (reference sequence). There are 14 residues in the CDR3. DNA for the CDR3: TGTGCCAGTAGCGAGACAGGGACCACAGATACGCAGTATTTT. Translating gives CASSETGTTDTQYF.

This sequence joins TRBV30 and TRBJ2-1; D is perhaps TRBD2 (6 bases). Trimming cost V 4 bases and J 9 bases, with 25 bases left between them. The CDR3 sequence is 16 residues long. Germline assignment: CDR1 GTSNPN and CDR2 SVGIG (reference sequence). The CDR3 reads CAWTPLGSGGAGEQFF. The CDR3 nucleotides are TGTGCCTGGACCCCCCTAGGTAGCGGAGGGGCAGGTGAGCAGTTCTTC.

The sample holds a few counts of this clone. The rearrangement uses TRBV4-1 and TRBJ2-5; possible D gene TRBD2, 5 bases. The V gene's germline CDR1 is MGHRA and CDR2 YSYEKL. V was cut by 4 bases and J by 4 bases, with 10 bases left in between. The CDR3 runs 13 residues. The CDR3 loop reads CASSPREGETQYF. The CDR3 DNA is TGCGCCAGCAGCCCACGGGAAGGAGAGACCCAGTACTTC.

This sequence joins TRBV5-5 and TRBJ2-1; 7 bases are a match to TRBD1. CDR3 length: 15 amino acids. J lost 0 bases, V lost 4 bases, and 4 bases had no gene match. Germline V CDR1 and CDR2: SGHKS, YYEKEE (reference sequence). The chain's CDR3 is CASSTTGRSYNEQFF. The CDR3 region has the DNA TGTGCCAGCAGCACGACAGGGCGCTCCTACAATGAGCAGTTCTTC.

The rearrangement joins TRBV4-1 to TRBJ1-1, with 7 nucleotides matching TRBD1. CDR1 MGHRA and CDR2 YSYEKL come from the germline V gene. CDR3 length equals 15 residues. V shed 3 bases, J shed 5 bases, and the junction held 9 bases outside the gene matches. The CDR3: CASSQATGEWTEAFF. CDR3 nucleotide sequence: TGCGCCAGCAGCCAGGCTACAGGGGAGTGGACTGAAGCTTTCTTT.

The chain is built from TRBV19 and TRBJ1-5, with unresolved D. CDR1 is LNHDA and CDR2 is SQIVND in the germline V gene (reference sequence). Trimming took 6 bases from V and 3 from J, leaving 6 bases between them. The CDR3 covers 12 residues. The CDR3 reads CASRTFNQPQHF. The CDR3 DNA reads as TGTGCCAGTAGAACATTCAATCAGCCCCAGCATTTT.

The V call is TRBV27, the J call TRBJ2-2; no clear D. This CDR3 contains 11 residues. CDR1 MNHEY and CDR2 SMNVEV come from the germline V gene (reference sequence). V dropped 2 bases and J dropped 8 bases, with 3 bases sitting between them. This CDR3 is CASSLQGELFF. The CDR3 coding sequence is TGTGCCAGCAGTTTACAGGGGGAGCTGTTTTTT.

The genes are TRBV5-6 and TRBJ2-2; 10 positions agree with TRBD1. The germline CDR1 and CDR2 sequences are SGHDT and YYEEEE. CDR3 length: 15 amino acids. J gave up 7 bases and V 4 bases, and 7 bases lay outside the gene matches. CDR3 sequence: CASSLGTGEIGELFF. The DNA of the CDR3 is TGTGCCAGCAGCCTCGGGACAGGGGAAATCGGGGAGCTGTTTTTT.

V and J are TRBV2 and TRBJ2-3; a weak D match, TRBD1 (5 bases). Germline V lookup: CDR1 SNHLY, CDR2 FYNNEI. This CDR3 contains 14 residues. Trimming pared 4 bases from V and 4 bases from J, leaving 12 bases between. This CDR3 is CASSAGGAPDTQYF. The CDR3 bases are TGTGCCAGCAGTGCGGGTGGGGCGCCAGATACGCAGTATTTT.

CDR3 residues: CAIGDRGRVEQYF. The CDR3, as DNA: TGTGCCATTGGGGACAGGGGGCGGGTCGAGCAGTACTTC. The chain recombines TRBV10-3 with TRBJ2-7, with 12 bases aligning to TRBD1. J lost 6 bases, V lost 9 bases, and 6 bases had no gene match. The CDR3 runs 13 residues. From germline, CDR1 is ENHRY and CDR2 SYGVKD.

Only one count was recorded for this clone. The V call is TRBV28, the J call TRBJ1-2, with 8 nucleotides matching TRBD1. Germline V CDR1 and CDR2: MDHEN, SYDVKM. J lost 4 bases, V lost 3 bases, and 7 bases had no gene match. The CDR3 is 15 residues long. The CDR3 DNA follows: TGTGCCAGCAGTTTCCAGGGGGCAAGGGGCTATGGCTACACCTTC. Translating it yields CASSFQGARGYGYTF.

This clone was seen more than once but under ten times. J is TRBJ2-3 and V is TRBV7-2, with D uncertain. The germline CDR1 and CDR2 sequences are SGHTA and FQGNSA. V was cut by 5 bases and J by 0 bases, with 3 bases left in between. The CDR3 contains 12 residues. This CDR3 is CASSQSTDTQYF. The CDR3 DNA reads as TGTGCCAGCAGCCAGAGCACAGATACGCAGTATTTT.

This rearrangement joins TRBV7-2 to TRBJ1-4; D remains ambiguous. Trimming pared 1 base from V and 8 bases from J, leaving 14 bases between. CDR1 and CDR2 from the germline V gene are SGHTA and FQGNSA. The CDR3 has 15 amino acids. CDR3 sequence reads: CASSLVTAGEEKLFF. CDR3 bases: TGTGCCAGCAGCTTAGTCACCGCGGGAGAGGAAAAACTGTTTTTT.